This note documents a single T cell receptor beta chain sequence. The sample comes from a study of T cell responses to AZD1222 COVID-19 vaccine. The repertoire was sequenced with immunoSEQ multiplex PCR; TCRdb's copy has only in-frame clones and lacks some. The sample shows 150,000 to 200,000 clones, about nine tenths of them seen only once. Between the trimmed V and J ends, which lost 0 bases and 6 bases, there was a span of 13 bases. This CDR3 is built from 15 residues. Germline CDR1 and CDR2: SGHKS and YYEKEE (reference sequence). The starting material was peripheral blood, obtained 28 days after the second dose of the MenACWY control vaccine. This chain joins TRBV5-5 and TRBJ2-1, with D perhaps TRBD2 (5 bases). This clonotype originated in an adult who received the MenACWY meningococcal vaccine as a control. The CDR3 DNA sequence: TGTGCCAGCAGCTTGGTGCCCAGCGGAGGCAATGAGCAGTTCTTC. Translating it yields CASSLVPSGGNEQFF.